This entry features one T cell receptor beta chain sequence. The data belong to a study of identifying expanded T cells in peripheral blood. Assay: immunoSEQ multiplex PCR; the TCRdb copy retains only in-frame clones and omits some. The sample gives 95,000 or so clones, approximately 86% of which show up once; 4.5% to 7% is in the top ten. Germline V gives CDR1 SNHLY, CDR2 FYNNEI. V lost 3 bases and J lost 6, with 17 bases in between. The CDR3 is 15 amino acids. The TCR comes from a person aged 18 to 75 in good health. Sample: blood. This rearrangement joins TRBV2 to TRBJ1-1, with D perhaps TRBD1 (5 bases). The CDR3 here is CASSESRGRGAEAFF. The CDR3 coding sequence is TGTGCCAGCAGTGAGAGTCGAGGGCGAGGGGCTGAAGCTTTCTTT.